The 21 T cell receptor beta chains below all came from one sample that was sequenced in a study of blood T cell repertoires in COVID-19. The assay was immunoSEQ multiplex PCR, and TCRdb's table has in-frame clones only and misses some. This repertoire shows 260,000 or so clones, over 75% found once; its top ten account for around 9.1%. The material sequenced was peripheral blood. These receptors were collected from a human donor in a cohort sampled during active COVID-19.

The chain links TRBV5-1 to TRBJ2-7, with 8 bases identical to TRBD1. Germline trimming cut 0 bases from V and 3 bases from J; bases unmatched to any gene: 5. Germline CDR1 and CDR2: SGHRS and YFSETQ. The CDR3 consists of 15 residues. CDR3 nucleotide sequence: TGCGCCAGCAGCTTGGGCCCGACAGGGGACTACGAGCAGTACTTC. This encodes CASSLGPTGDYEQYF.

DNA of the CDR3: TGCGCCAGCAGCGTTGACGGGTCGCGGCCCCAGCATTTT. It yields the protein CASSVDGSRPQHF. V gene TRBV5-1 combines with J gene TRBJ1-5; D gene uncertain. The germline V gene has CDR1 SGHRS and CDR2 YFSETQ. V gave up 4 bases and J gave up 9 bases, with 14 bases separating them. The CDR3 totals 13 residues.

The chain links TRBV5-1 to TRBJ1-1, with D possibly being TRBD1 (5 bases). The CDR3 consists of 13 residues. V was shortened by 1 base and J by 4 bases, with 8 bases between the two germline ends. CDR1 and CDR2 (germline): SGHRS, YFSETQ. The CDR3 nucleotides are TGCGCCAGCAGCTTGAGGACACGCACTGAAGCTTTCTTT. Protein sequence: CASSLRTRTEAFF.

This rearrangement joins TRBV5-1 to TRBJ1-2; TRBD1 is a possible D gene (6 bases). This CDR3 region has 15 residues. The germline CDR1 and CDR2 sequences are SGHRS and YFSETQ. V lost 0 bases and J 4 bases, leaving 13 bases between the germline ends. CDR3 sequence (DNA): TGCGCCAGCAGCTTGGACAGGGCTTCTTCCTATGGCTACACCTTC. Protein sequence: CASSLDRASSYGYTF.

The chain employs TRBV4-3 and TRBJ2-2, with 8 nucleotides matching TRBD1. This CDR3 spans 14 amino acids. With 4 bases clipped from V and 4 bases from J, the junction kept 2 bases outside the gene matches. Germline V gene data show CDR1 as LGHNA and CDR2 as YSLEER. In DNA form, the CDR3 reads TGCGCCAGCAGCCGGGGGACAGGCACCGGGGAGCTGTTTTTT. As protein: CASSRGTGTGELFF.

Only one count was recorded for this clone. The chain's CDR3 is CASSLWTSGGAYQETQYF. CDR3 coding DNA: TGTGCCAGCAGTTTATGGACTAGCGGGGGGGCGTACCAAGAGACCCAGTACTTC. The chain employs TRBV28 and TRBJ2-5, with 14 bases fitting TRBD2. This CDR3 region has 18 residues. Trimming took 0 bases from V and 0 from J; bases not matched to a gene: 3. Germline assignment: CDR1 MDHEN and CDR2 SYDVKM.

This chain connects TRBV18 to TRBJ1-1; TRBD1 agrees at 7 bases. The CDR3 loop spans 21 amino acids. Germline values: CDR1 KGHSH, CDR2 LQKENI. V trimming: 3 bases; J trimming: 3 bases; junction bases outside the gene matches: 25. The CDR3 loop reads CASSPNYIRDSSYRGDTEAFF. DNA for the CDR3: TGTGCCAGCTCACCGAATTACATCCGGGACAGCTCCTACCGAGGGGACACTGAAGCTTTCTTT.

This chain joins TRBV7-8 and TRBJ2-2; D might be TRBD2 (6 bases). Trimming left V 0 bases short and J 2 bases short, with 7 bases between. The germline V gene encodes CDR1 SGHVS and CDR2 FQNEAQ. The CDR3 loop spans 15 amino acids. The CDR3 DNA sequence: TGTGCCAGCAGCTTAGCGGGGGGAAACACCGGGGAGCTGTTTTTT. It yields the protein CASSLAGGNTGELFF.

This sequence joins TRBV14 and TRBJ2-7; 11 bases agree with TRBD2. This CDR3 spans 15 amino acids. Germline values: CDR1 SGHDN, CDR2 FVKESK. Unmatched junction bases numbered 7, after V lost 3 bases and J lost 6 bases. The CDR3, as DNA: TGTGCCAGCAGCCAGTCCCTAGCGGGAGGAAGCGAGCAGTACTTC. As protein: CASSQSLAGGSEQYF. Looking up the rest from reference TRBV14 and TRBJ2-7 gives the full variable domain: EAGVTQFPSHSVIEKGQTVTLRCDPISGHDNLYWYRRVMGKEIKFLLHFVKESKQDESGMPNNRFLAERTGGTYSTLKVQPAELEDSGVYFCASSQSLAGGSEQYFGPGTRLTVT.

The chain combines TRBV2 with TRBJ2-2; D is possibly TRBD2 (5 bases). CDR1 and CDR2 (germline): SNHLY, FYNNEI. CDR3 length: 15 amino acids. V dropped 6 bases and J dropped 6 bases, with 17 bases sitting between them. The CDR3 nucleotides read TGTGCCAGCAGGAGGGATGGGCAGTCCCCCGGGGAGCTGTTTTTT. This sequence encodes CASRRDGQSPGELFF.

This chain uses TRBV7-8 with TRBJ2-5; 9 bases match TRBD2. V trimming: 5 bases; J trimming: 4 bases; junction bases outside the gene matches: 5. Germline CDR1 and CDR2: SGHVS and FQNEAQ. The CDR3 consists of 14 residues. The CDR3 is CASSAGGFGETQYF. The CDR3 coding sequence is TGTGCCAGCAGCGCGGGGGGGTTCGGAGAGACCCAGTACTTC.

The chain uses TRBV28 and TRBJ2-7; 9 bases fit TRBD1. The trim removed 5 bases at V and 5 bases at J, leaving 10 bases unmatched. The germline gives CDR1 MDHEN, CDR2 SYDVKM. The CDR3 covers 15 residues. As DNA, the CDR3 is TGTGCCAGCAGTCCAGAACAGGGGGCGCTTAACGAGCAGTACTTC. Protein sequence: CASSPEQGALNEQYF.

V usage is TRBV15 and J usage is TRBJ2-1, with 9 bases matching TRBD2. Germline loops: CDR1 LNHNV, CDR2 YYDKDF (reference sequence). Trimming took 0 bases from V and 0 from J; bases not matched to a gene: 6. The CDR3 sequence is 18 residues long. As DNA, the CDR3 is TGTGCCACCAGCAGAGATGGCGCTAGCGGGACCTCCTACAATGAGCAGTTCTTC. It is translated as CATSRDGASGTSYNEQFF.

V and J are TRBV24-1 and TRBJ2-1; TRBD1 agrees at 9 bases. The V gene end was trimmed by 2 bases and the J gene end by 8 bases; junction bases not matched to a gene: 9. There are 16 residues in the CDR3. The germline CDR1 and CDR2 sequences are KGHDR and SFDVKD. The CDR3 DNA reads TGTGCCACCAGTGATTCCGGGACAGGGAAGATCCATGAGCAGTTCTTC. It specifies CATSDSGTGKIHEQFF.

Details on this clone: Its ends do not fully match the called genes, so a read error is possible. The gene calls are TRBV7-7 and TRBJ2-7; maybe TRBD2 (5 bases). Germline loops: CDR1 SSHAT, CDR2 FNYEAQ (reference sequence). The CDR3 totals 15 residues. CDR3 loop: CASSLRGGPSYEQYF. The CDR3, as DNA: TGTGCTAGCAGCTTACGGGGTGGTCCCTCCTACGAGCAGTACTTC.

V usage is TRBV7-9 and J usage is TRBJ1-6; D unresolved. Trimming left V 1 base short and J 9 bases short, with 4 bases between. This CDR3 contains 12 residues. Germline V gene data show CDR1 as SEHNR and CDR2 as FQNEAQ (reference sequence). CDR3 in DNA: TGTGCCAGCAGCTTAGACACTTCACCCCTCCACTTT. It encodes CASSLDTSPLHF.

Here the CDR3 reads CASSHQGMKQYF. In DNA, the CDR3 is TGTGCCAGCAGCCATCAGGGGATGAAGCAGTATTTT. The chain carries TRBV3-1 (or the pseudogene TRBV3-2) and TRBJ2-3; D is possibly TRBD1 (6 bases). Germline CDR1 reads LGHDT; CDR2 reads YNNKEL (reference sequence). V was cut by 3 bases and J by 11 bases, with 12 bases left in between. The CDR3 is 12 residues long.

The genes are TRBV5-1 and TRBJ2-7; D remains unclear. CDR1 SGHRS and CDR2 YFSETQ come from the germline V gene. The CDR3 runs 13 residues. Trimming stripped 0 bases from V and 2 bases from J, with 6 bases between. This CDR3 is CASSLVTAYEQYF. The CDR3 bases are TGCGCCAGCAGCTTGGTAACAGCCTACGAGCAGTACTTC.

The V and J genes are TRBV25-1 and TRBJ2-7; 7 bases align to TRBD1. The CDR3 is 13 amino acids. V lost 6 bases to trimming and J lost 2 bases; unmatched junction nucleotides: 4. Per germline, CDR1 MGHDK and CDR2 SYGVNS. CDR3 in DNA: TGTGCCAGCAGACCGGGACAGACCTACGAGCAGTACTTC. This gives the protein CASRPGQTYEQYF.

The rearrangement links TRBV15 to TRBJ2-7, with 7 positions matching TRBD1. The CDR3 extends over 15 amino acids. Trimming at V came to 1 base and at J to 1 base, leaving 4 bases not matched to a gene. Germline CDR1 is LNHNV and CDR2 is YYDKDF (reference sequence). CDR3 nucleotides: TGTGCCACCAGCAGAGCGGCAGGGGGATCCTACGAGCAGTACTTC. It encodes CATSRAAGGSYEQYF.

The chain carries TRBV9 and TRBJ2-5; D gene ambiguous. The CDR3 contains 16 residues. V lost 0 bases and J lost 1, with 13 bases in between. Germline V gene lookup returns CDR1 SGDLS and CDR2 YYNGEE. CDR3 amino acids: CASSVDAARSQETQYF. In DNA, the CDR3 is TGTGCCAGCAGCGTAGACGCCGCGCGGAGCCAAGAGACCCAGTACTTC.